This T cell receptor beta chain was observed in a study of radiation and T cells in renal cell carcinoma. This CDR3 has 16 residues. Germline V gene data show CDR1 as LGHNA and CDR2 as YSLEER. The ends lost 0 bases at V and 2 bases at J; junction bases unmatched: 2. Indicated time point: blood 4 weeks post-SBRT, at nephrectomy. Documented treatment: 15 Gy SBRT to primary tumor, nephrectomy 4 weeks later. Assay: immunoSEQ multiplex PCR; the TCRdb copy retains only in-frame clones and omits some. The sample carries about 64,000 clones, 70% to 80% recorded once. Sequences were derived from blood, sampled from a patient whose treatment included radiotherapy and nephrectomy. This chain joins TRBV4-3 and TRBJ2-1; 9 bases map to TRBD1. The TCR comes from a man in his fifties or sixties with renal cell carcinoma. This CDR3 is CASSQDWDRAYNEQFF. Here the CDR3 DNA reads TGCGCCAGCAGCCAAGATTGGGACAGGGCCTACAATGAGCAGTTCTTC.